Below are 17 T cell receptor beta chains sequenced from a single sample in a study of T cell responses to AZD1222 COVID-19 vaccine. TCRdb keeps only in-frame clones here, not all; method: immunoSEQ multiplex PCR. The profile shows around 70,000 clones, 80% to 85% of them singletons. Sample: peripheral blood, taken on day 0 of AZD1222 vaccination. The origin of the receptors is an adult in good health.

This sequence joins TRBV4-3 and TRBJ2-7, with D uncertain. V lost 1 base, J lost 5 bases, and 15 bases lay in between. CDR3 length: 15 residues. The germline gives CDR1 LGHNA, CDR2 YSLEER. DNA for the CDR3: TGCGCCAGCAGCCAAGGGTCCCGTCTCCTGGACGAGCAGTACTTC. Amino acid sequence: CASSQGSRLLDEQYF.

In this sample, this clone turned up once. CDR3 amino acids: CASSPNREEGGYTF. In DNA form, the CDR3 reads TGTGCCAGCAGTCCTAACAGAGAAGAGGGAGGCTACACCTTC. The rearrangement uses TRBV25-1 and TRBJ1-2; D is undetermined. Germline values: CDR1 MGHDK, CDR2 SYGVNS. V lost 5 bases and J lost 8, with 18 bases in between. The CDR3 extends over 14 amino acids.

There are a few counts of this clone. The chain couples TRBV5-1 to TRBJ1-4; no clear D gene. The V gene's germline CDR1 is SGHRS and CDR2 YFSETQ. V was cut by 0 bases and J by 1 base, with 4 bases left in between. This CDR3 region has 14 residues. The CDR3 bases are TGCGCCAGCAGCTTGGGGGGAACTAATGAAAAACTGTTTTTT. As protein: CASSLGGTNEKLFF.

The chain has TRBV3-1 (or the pseudogene TRBV3-2) and TRBJ1-6, with D possibly TRBD1 on 6 matching bases. CDR3 length: 17 amino acids. Germline loops: CDR1 LGHDT, CDR2 YNNKEL (reference sequence). The V gene lost 4 bases and the J gene lost 0 bases, with 13 bases spanning the gap. CDR3 DNA: TGTGCCAGCAGCCCATTGGACAGCCCCTCCTATAATTCACCCCTCCACTTT. It specifies CASSPLDSPSYNSPLHF.

The V and J genes are TRBV7-2 and TRBJ2-1; D not resolved. Germline V CDR1 and CDR2: SGHTA, FQGNSA. The length of the CDR3 is 11 residues. Between the trimmed V and J ends, which lost 2 bases and 9 bases, there was a span of 5 bases. CDR3 nucleotide sequence: TGTGCCAGCAGCTTATCTCTTGAGCAGTTCTTC. Translation gives CASSLSLEQFF.

The chain has TRBV4-3 and TRBJ1-6; tentative D call: TRBD1 (6 bases). Trimming took off 4 bases at V and 15 bases at J, with 13 bases between the two ends. Germline CDR1 is LGHNA and CDR2 is YSLEER. The CDR3 covers 12 residues. The CDR3 loop is CASSPTGGGLHF. The CDR3 nucleotides are TGCGCCAGCAGCCCAACGGGAGGGGGCCTCCACTTT.

The genes are TRBV3-1 (or the pseudogene TRBV3-2) and TRBJ2-2, with unresolved D. The V end was cut by 0 bases, the J end by 7 bases, with 6 bases between. CDR1 and CDR2 from the germline V gene are LGHDT and YNNKEL (reference sequence). The CDR3 sequence is 13 residues long. CDR3 DNA sequence: TGTGCCAGCAGCCAAGAAGGGATCGGGGAGCTGTTTTTT. It is translated as CASSQEGIGELFF.

This sequence joins TRBV5-5 and TRBJ1-1; D remains unclear. V was cut by 7 bases and J by 1 base, with 11 bases left in between. Germline assignment: CDR1 SGHKS and CDR2 YYEKEE (reference sequence). This CDR3 is 13 amino acids long. CDR3 bases: TGTGCCAGCTGGCGGTGGGAGAACACTGAAGCTTTCTTT. Translation: CASWRWENTEAFF.

This sequence joins TRBV10-2 and TRBJ1-5; a possible D gene is TRBD1 (5 bases). The CDR3 runs to 13 residues. CDR1 and CDR2 from the germline V gene are WSHSY and SAAADI. V was shortened by 10 bases and J by 6 bases, with 16 bases between the two germline ends. The CDR3 sequence: CATQQGQGQPQHF. CDR3 nucleotides: TGCGCCACCCAGCAAGGCCAGGGTCAGCCCCAGCATTTT.

The V and J genes are TRBV6-6 and TRBJ1-2; D unclear. CDR3 size: 11 residues. Germline CDR1 and CDR2: MNHNY and SVGAGI (reference sequence). Trimming removed 6 bases from V and 7 bases from J, with 9 bases in between. DNA for the CDR3: TGTGCCAGCAGCCGCGACACTGGCTACACCTTC. This gives the protein CASSRDTGYTF.

This chain links TRBV28 with TRBJ2-7; tentatively, D is TRBD1 (6 bases). Trimming stripped 3 bases from V and 0 bases from J, with 18 bases between. CDR1 and CDR2 from the germline V gene are MDHEN and SYDVKM. The CDR3 sequence is 17 residues long. CDR3 in amino acids: CASSFVGGTGSSYEQYF. The CDR3, as DNA: TGTGCCAGCAGTTTTGTTGGGGGAACAGGGAGCTCCTACGAGCAGTACTTC.

The table lists this clone with a few counts. The V gene is TRBV10-3, the J gene TRBJ2-5, with D perhaps matching TRBD1 (5 bases). Germline CDR1 is ENHRY and CDR2 is SYGVKD. The CDR3 has 15 residues. Trimming left V 0 bases short and J 6 bases short, with 14 bases between. CDR3 nucleotide sequence: TGTGCCATCAGTGAGTCATTAATGGCAGGGAAGACCCAGTACTTC. It codes for CAISESLMAGKTQYF.

This sequence joins TRBV5-3 and TRBJ1-6, with unresolved D. TRBV5-3 carries the ORF label, with uncertain function. The CDR3 sequence is 15 residues long. V lost 0 bases and J lost 5, with 9 bases in between. CDR3 loop: CARSLAPGNNSPLHF. CDR3 DNA: TGTGCCAGAAGCTTGGCCCCAGGAAATAATTCACCCCTCCACTTT.

The chain links TRBV2 to TRBJ1-5; 8 bases are a match to TRBD1. The V gene's germline CDR1 is SNHLY and CDR2 FYNNEI. The CDR3 totals 14 residues. Trimming removed 7 bases from V and 0 bases from J; junction bases left unmatched: 2. DNA for the CDR3: TGTGCCAGCAACACAGGGGGTAGCAATCAGCCCCAGCATTTT. Amino acid sequence: CASNTGGSNQPQHF.

This chain links TRBV14 with TRBJ1-2; no clear D. Germline CDR1 and CDR2: SGHDN and FVKESK. This CDR3 is built from 21 residues. Trimming stripped 0 bases from V and 2 bases from J, with 28 bases between. This chain's CDR3 is CASSQEALGREGQWWNYGYTF. Here the CDR3 DNA reads TGTGCCAGCAGCCAAGAGGCATTAGGGAGGGAAGGCCAATGGTGGAACTATGGCTACACCTTC.

The chain employs TRBV28 and TRBJ2-7; TRBD1 matches 7 bases. This CDR3 spans 14 amino acids. Trimming cost V 2 bases and J 5 bases; bases outside gene matches: 6. CDR1 is MDHEN and CDR2 is SYDVKM in the germline V gene. As DNA, the CDR3 is TGTGCCAGCAGTTTAGACAGGGACGGGGACGAGCAGTACTTC. This codes for CASSLDRDGDEQYF.

This clone has just one count. J is TRBJ1-1 and V is TRBV18; tentatively, D is TRBD1 (5 bases). The CDR3 sequence is 17 residues long. Germline CDR1 is KGHSH and CDR2 is LQKENI. Trimming stripped 0 bases from V and 1 base from J, with 15 bases between. The CDR3 DNA follows: TGTGCCAGCTCACCACCGTACGGGGGAAGGGGGAACACTGAAGCTTTCTTT. Protein sequence: CASSPPYGGRGNTEAFF.